This TCR beta chain was found in a study of cytomegalovirus exposure and HLA in healthy donors. A multiplex PCR was run with 60 Vbeta primers and 13 Jbeta primers. Assay used: immunoSEQ multiplex PCR; TCRdb lists only in-frame clones, some missing. The sample carries about 98,000 clones, under 75% recorded once. CDR1 is SQVTM and CDR2 is ANQGSEA in the germline V gene. Trimming pared 5 bases from V and 5 bases from J, leaving 9 bases between. The CDR3 loop spans 11 amino acids. Each donor was nominally healthy when sampled (though unrecorded immune exposures were likely). V gene TRBV29-1 combines with J gene TRBJ1-2, with D maybe TRBD1 (5 bases). This receptor was taken from a man in his forties or fifties in good health and CMV-seronegative. The sequencing input was PBMCs. CDR3 bases: TGCAGCGTTCGCAGGGCATATGGCTACACCTTC. Residues: CSVRRAYGYTF.